The sequence of this T cell receptor (beta chain) was determined in a study of human T cells and chemical hapten exposure. Study-level background: Patients, predominantly female, presented with alopecia areata, totalis or universalis.

TCRdb re-derived calls from the RACE reads in MiXCR, one entry per CDR3 protein. The profile shows some 350,000 distinct CDR3 sequences, nearly 6.5% of them singletons. The time point denotes: patch test 2, 6 weeks after DPC sensitization. Treatment here: therapeutic diphenylcyclopropenone sensitization with weekly scalp DPC. This clonotype has just a few counts. In germline, CDR1 is SEHNR, CDR2 FQNEAQ (reference sequence). V was clipped by 3 bases and J by 4 bases, with 3 bases between them. CDR3 length: 12 residues. The sample consisted of whole blood, taken in connection with sensitization to the hapten diphenylcyclopropenone (DPC). The chain combines TRBV7-9 with TRBJ2-2; D gene ambiguous. This receptor was obtained from a woman younger than 30 with alopecia areata. Some clones in this sample may be carry-over from other donors' samples. CDR3 residues: CASSFPTGELFF. Here the CDR3 DNA reads TGTGCCAGCAGCTTTCCCACCGGGGAGCTGTTTTTT.